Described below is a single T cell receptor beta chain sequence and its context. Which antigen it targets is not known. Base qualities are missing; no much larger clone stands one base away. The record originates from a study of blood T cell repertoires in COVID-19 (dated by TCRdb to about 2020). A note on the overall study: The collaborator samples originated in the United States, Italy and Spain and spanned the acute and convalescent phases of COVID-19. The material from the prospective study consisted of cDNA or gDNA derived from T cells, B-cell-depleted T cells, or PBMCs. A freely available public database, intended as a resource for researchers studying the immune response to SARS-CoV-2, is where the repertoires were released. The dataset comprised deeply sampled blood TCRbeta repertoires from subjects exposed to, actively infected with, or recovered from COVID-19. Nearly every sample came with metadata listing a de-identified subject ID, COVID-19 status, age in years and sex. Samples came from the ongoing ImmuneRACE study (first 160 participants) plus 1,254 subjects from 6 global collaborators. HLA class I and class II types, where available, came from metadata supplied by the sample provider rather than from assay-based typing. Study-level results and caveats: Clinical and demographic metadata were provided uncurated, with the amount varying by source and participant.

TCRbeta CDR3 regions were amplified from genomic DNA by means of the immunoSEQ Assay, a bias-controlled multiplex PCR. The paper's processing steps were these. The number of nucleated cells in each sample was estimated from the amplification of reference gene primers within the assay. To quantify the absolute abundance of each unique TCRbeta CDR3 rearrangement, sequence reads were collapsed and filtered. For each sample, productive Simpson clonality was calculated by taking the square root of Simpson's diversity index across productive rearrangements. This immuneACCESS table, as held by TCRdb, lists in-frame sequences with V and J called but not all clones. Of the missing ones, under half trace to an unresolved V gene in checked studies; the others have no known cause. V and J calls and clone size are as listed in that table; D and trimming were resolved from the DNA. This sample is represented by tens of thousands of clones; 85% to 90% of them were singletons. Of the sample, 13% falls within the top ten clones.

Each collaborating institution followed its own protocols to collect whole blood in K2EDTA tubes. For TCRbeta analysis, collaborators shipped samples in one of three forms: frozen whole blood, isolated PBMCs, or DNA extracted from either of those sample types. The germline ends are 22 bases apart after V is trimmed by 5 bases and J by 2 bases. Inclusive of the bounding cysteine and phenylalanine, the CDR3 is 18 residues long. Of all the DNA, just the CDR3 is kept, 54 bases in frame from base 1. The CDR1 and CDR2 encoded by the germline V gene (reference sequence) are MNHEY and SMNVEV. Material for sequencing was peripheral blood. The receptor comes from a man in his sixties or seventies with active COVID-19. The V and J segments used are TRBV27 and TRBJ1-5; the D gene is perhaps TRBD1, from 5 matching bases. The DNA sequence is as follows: TGTGCCAGCAGTCTACAGCCCCCGACAGTCTGGGGCAATCAGCCCCAGCATTTT. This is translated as CASSLQPPTVWGNQPQHF.